Below are 26 T cell receptor beta chains sequenced from a single sample in a study of blood T cell repertoires in COVID-19. Assay: immunoSEQ multiplex PCR; the TCRdb copy retains only in-frame clones and omits some. The sample lists 150,000 to 250,000 clones, 75% to 85% occurring once. The sequenced material came from PBMCs or T cells enriched from blood (not recorded which). The receptors here all came from a middle-aged man who had recovered from COVID-19.

CDR3 nucleotide sequence: TGTGCCACCAGTCGGGGGGGGGCGAGCACTGAAGCTTTCTTT. Its translation: CATSRGGASTEAFF. The chain has TRBV24-1 and TRBJ1-1, with D possibly being TRBD1 (6 bases). V dropped 6 bases and J dropped 4 bases, with 14 bases sitting between them. The germline V gene has CDR1 KGHDR and CDR2 SFDVKD. The CDR3 extends over 14 amino acids.

This clone came up a few times. The chain uses TRBV5-1 and TRBJ1-1; no reliable D call. The CDR3 loop spans 14 amino acids. Trimming took off 0 bases at V and 1 base at J, with 7 bases between the two ends. Germline V CDR1 and CDR2: SGHRS, YFSETQ. In nucleotides, the CDR3 is TGCGCCAGCAGCTTGGCCCAGTCGAACACTGAAGCTTTCTTT. Its translation: CASSLAQSNTEAFF. The whole variable domain, remainder taken from reference TRBV5-1 and TRBJ1-1, is KAGVTQTPRYLIKTRGQQVTLSCSPISGHRSVSWYQQTPGQGLQFLFEYFSETQRNKGNFPGRFSGRQFSNSRSEMNVSTLELGDSALYLCASSLAQSNTEAFFGQGTRLTVV.

The chain is built from TRBV28 and TRBJ1-3; D is unresolved. Germline CDR1 reads MDHEN; CDR2 reads SYDVKM. V dropped 1 base and J dropped 0 bases, with 4 bases sitting between them. The CDR3 has 14 residues. The CDR3 protein is CASSLYSSGNTIYF. CDR3 sequence (DNA): TGTGCCAGCAGTTTATACTCCTCTGGAAACACCATATATTTT. Looking up the rest from reference TRBV28 and TRBJ1-3 gives the full variable domain: DVKVTQSSRYLVKRTGEKVFLECVQDMDHENMFWYRQDPGLGLRLIYFSYDVKMKEKGDIPEGYSVSREKKERFSLILESASTNQTSMYLCASSLYSSGNTIYFGEGSWLTVV.

The chain employs TRBV30 and TRBJ2-1; D ambiguous. This CDR3 region has 13 residues. Germline V gene lookup returns CDR1 GTSNPN and CDR2 SVGIG (reference sequence). V was pared by 0 bases and J by 4 bases, with 7 bases between. CDR3 bases: TGTGCCTGGAGTGTAGCCTGGTACAATGAGCAGTTCTTC. Its protein product is CAWSVAWYNEQFF.

The chain recombines TRBV19 with TRBJ1-1, with D maybe TRBD1 (6 bases). Trimming stripped 4 bases from V and 0 bases from J, with 15 bases between. The germline V gene has CDR1 LNHDA and CDR2 SQIVND (reference sequence). This CDR3 is built from 16 residues. The CDR3 here is CASSNTGSHMNTEAFF. In DNA form, the CDR3 reads TGTGCCAGTAGTAATACAGGGTCCCACATGAACACTGAAGCTTTCTTT.

The J gene is TRBJ2-7, the V gene TRBV2; 7 nucleotides align to TRBD2. This CDR3 has 14 residues. Trimming cost V 3 bases and J 3 bases; bases outside gene matches: 5. Per germline, CDR1 SNHLY and CDR2 FYNNEI. The CDR3 DNA reads TGTGCCAGCAGTGAGGGCCTAGCGGTCTACGAGCAGTACGTC. Amino acids: CASSEGLAVYEQYV.

V is TRBV19 and J is TRBJ2-3; D is ambiguous. Trimming removed 5 bases from V and 1 base from J, with 10 bases in between. The CDR3 covers 14 residues. The germline CDR1 and CDR2 sequences are LNHDA and SQIVND (reference sequence). CDR3 amino acids: CASSPQGGTDTQYF. Written as DNA, the CDR3 is TGTGCCAGTAGTCCCCAAGGAGGCACAGATACGCAGTATTTT.

The chain couples TRBV4-2 to TRBJ1-2; D is unclear. V lost 0 bases and J lost 7, with 18 bases in between. Germline CDR1 is LGHNA and CDR2 is YNFKEQ. The CDR3 spans 16 residues. In DNA, the CDR3 is TGTGCCAGCAGCCAAGATTGGGAAGGAGGCTTGGGTGGCTACACCTTC. Translating gives CASSQDWEGGLGGYTF.

This clone came up many times. The rearrangement links TRBV19 to TRBJ2-1, with TRBD2 matching 13 bases. The germline V gene has CDR1 LNHDA and CDR2 SQIVND (reference sequence). V gave up 7 bases and J gave up 8 bases; unmatched junction bases: 5. The CDR3 is made up of 14 amino acids. CDR3 sequence reads: CASKGLAGWDEQFF. Written as DNA, the CDR3 is TGTGCCAGTAAGGGACTAGCGGGGTGGGATGAGCAGTTCTTC.

The genes are TRBV19 and TRBJ1-5, with D hard to call. V was shortened by 1 base and J by 2 bases, with 9 bases between the two germline ends. The V gene's germline CDR1 is LNHDA and CDR2 SQIVND (reference sequence). This CDR3 has 15 residues. CDR3 amino acids: CASSIGRRGNQPQHF. CDR3 in DNA: TGTGCCAGTAGTATAGGCCGACGGGGCAATCAGCCCCAGCATTTT.

V and J are TRBV18 and TRBJ1-2; a weak D match, TRBD1 (6 bases). This CDR3 is built from 19 residues. CDR1 is KGHSH, CDR2 LQKENI, per germline. Trimming took off 3 bases at V and 0 bases at J, with 23 bases between the two ends. CDR3 bases: TGTGCCAGCTCACCCGTAACTCTCGGGACACCCAACACTAACTATGGCTACACCTTC. Its protein product is CASSPVTLGTPNTNYGYTF.

V gene TRBV25-1 combines with J gene TRBJ1-4; D is possibly TRBD1 (6 bases). Trimming pared 6 bases from V and 3 bases from J, leaving 11 bases between. This CDR3 is built from 14 residues. Germline V gene data show CDR1 as MGHDK and CDR2 as SYGVNS. In DNA, the CDR3 is TGTGCCAGCAGCCGGGCAGGGGCTAATGAAAAACTGTTTTTT. Encoded protein: CASSRAGANEKLFF. The full variable domain, in which reference TRBV25-1 and TRBJ1-4 provide the parts outside the CDR3, is EADIYQTPRYLVIGTGKKITLECSQTMGHDKMYWYQQDPGMELHLIHYSYGVNSTEKGDLSSESTVSRIRTEHFPLTLESARPSHTSQYLCASSRAGANEKLFFGSGTQLSVL.

The genes are TRBV24-1 and TRBJ1-2; D gene uncertain. CDR1 and CDR2 from the germline V gene are KGHDR and SFDVKD. Trimming cost V 3 bases and J 7 bases, with 11 bases left between them. The CDR3 length is 13 residues. CDR3 coding DNA: TGTGCCACCAGTGATGGAGTGAGGGTTGGCTACACCTTC. It codes for CATSDGVRVGYTF.

The V and J genes are TRBV5-4 and TRBJ2-7, with 8 positions matching TRBD2. Germline V gene data show CDR1 as SGHNT and CDR2 as YYREEE (reference sequence). Trimming cost V 2 bases and J 6 bases; bases outside gene matches: 10. The CDR3 has 15 residues. Here the CDR3 reads CASSFGVAGTGEQYF. The CDR3 bases are TGTGCCAGCAGCTTTGGGGTAGCGGGGACCGGCGAGCAGTACTTC.

The genes are TRBV7-9 and TRBJ2-5; 8 bases line up with TRBD1. The CDR3 totals 16 residues. V was pared by 1 base and J by 4 bases, with 8 bases of the junction left unmatched. CDR1 is SEHNR and CDR2 is FQNEAQ in the germline V gene (reference sequence). Written as DNA, the CDR3 is TGTGCCAGCAGCTTAGGTGGACAGGGAGGTTTAGAGACCCAGTACTTC. It is translated as CASSLGGQGGLETQYF.

This chain connects TRBV2 to TRBJ2-2; 11 bases line up with TRBD2. The CDR3 spans 16 residues. Per the germline V gene, CDR1 is SNHLY and CDR2 is FYNNEI. The J segment lost 4 bases and the V segment lost 7 bases, leaving 8 bases of the junction unmatched. The CDR3 protein is CASTHGGTSGTGELFF. CDR3 nucleotide sequence: TGTGCCAGCACCCACGGCGGGACTAGCGGCACCGGGGAGCTGTTTTTT. Full variable domain (rest looked up from reference TRBV2 and TRBJ2-2): EPEVTQTPSHQVTQMGQEVILRCVPISNHLYFYWYRQILGQKVEFLVSFYNNEISEKSEIFDDQFSVERPDGSNFTLKIRSTKLEDSAMYFCASTHGGTSGTGELFFGEGSRLTVL.

This clone was detected only a few times. The gene calls are TRBV7-3 and TRBJ2-2; TRBD1 aligns across 11 bases. Germline CDR1 and CDR2: SGHTA and FQGTGA. V gave up 5 bases and J gave up 5 bases; unmatched junction bases: 7. The CDR3 consists of 16 residues. CDR3 sequence reads: CASSTGTGGLTGELFF. The DNA of the CDR3 is TGTGCCAGCAGCACCGGGACAGGGGGTTTAACCGGGGAGCTGTTTTTT.

The chain uses TRBV7-9 and TRBJ1-2; 9 nucleotides align to TRBD1. Germline trimming cut 4 bases from V and 6 bases from J; bases unmatched to any gene: 9. From germline, CDR1 is SEHNR and CDR2 FQNEAQ (reference sequence). CDR3 size: 15 residues. CDR3 amino acids: CASSSPGQGNNGYTF. CDR3 bases: TGTGCCAGCAGCTCGCCGGGACAGGGAAATAATGGCTACACCTTC.

V usage is TRBV13 and J usage is TRBJ2-2; 15 bases fit TRBD2. Germline CDR1 reads PRHDT; CDR2 reads FYEKMQ (reference sequence). The CDR3 sequence is 15 residues long. Unmatched junction bases numbered 3, after V lost 6 bases and J lost 7 bases. Here the CDR3 DNA reads TGTGCCAGCAGACGGACTAGCGGGAGGGTCGGGGAGCTGTTTTTT. Residues: CASRRTSGRVGELFF.

The J gene is TRBJ1-2, the V gene TRBV5-6, with D unresolved. CDR1 is SGHDT, CDR2 YYEEEE, per germline. V was clipped by 4 bases and J by 9 bases, with 19 bases between them. This CDR3 comprises 14 residues. Written as DNA, the CDR3 is TGTGCCAGCAGCATTGACGTGGAGGGTGAGAGCTACACCTTC. Translated, it gives CASSIDVEGESYTF.

This chain links TRBV5-4 with TRBJ2-2, with 7 bases lining up with TRBD1. Unmatched junction bases numbered 17, after V lost 4 bases and J lost 5 bases. The CDR3 is 18 amino acids. Germline loops: CDR1 SGHNT, CDR2 YYREEE (reference sequence). For the CDR3, the DNA is TGTGCCAGCAGCCCGAGCCCAATGACAGGGTTGATGACCGGGGAGCTGTTTTTT. Amino acids: CASSPSPMTGLMTGELFF.

This chain connects TRBV29-1 to TRBJ2-5, with 11 bases aligning to TRBD2. This CDR3 contains 16 residues. Trimming removed 2 bases from V and 1 base from J; junction bases left unmatched: 6. The germline CDR1 and CDR2 sequences are SQVTM and ANQGSEA. CDR3 coding DNA: TGCAGCGTTGAATATGGACTAGCGGGTCTCCAAGAGACCCAGTACTTC. It specifies CSVEYGLAGLQETQYF.

The V and J genes are TRBV7-2 and TRBJ2-5; TRBD2 matches 8 bases. This CDR3 spans 15 amino acids. CDR1 is SGHTA, CDR2 FQGNSA, per germline. With 4 bases clipped from V and 5 bases from J, the junction kept 9 bases outside the gene matches. Here the CDR3 reads CASSWSGRGRETQYF. DNA for the CDR3: TGTGCCAGCAGCTGGAGCGGGAGAGGGAGGGAGACCCAGTACTTC. The full variable domain, its missing parts supplied by reference TRBV7-2 and TRBJ2-5, is GAGVSQSPSNKVTEKGKDVELRCDPISGHTALYWYRQSLGQGLEFLIYFQGNSAPDKSGLPSDRFSAERTGGSVSTLTIQRTQQEDSAVYLCASSWSGRGRETQYFGPGTRLLVL.

This clone was counted a few times. The chain uses TRBV28 and TRBJ2-1; TRBD2 aligns across 11 bases. The germline gives CDR1 MDHEN, CDR2 SYDVKM. CDR3 length: 15 amino acids. Trimming cost V 4 bases and J 6 bases; bases outside gene matches: 5. CDR3 amino acids: CASSSLAGGVNEQFF. In DNA form, the CDR3 reads TGTGCCAGCAGTTCTTTAGCGGGAGGGGTCAATGAGCAGTTCTTC.

The V gene is TRBV29-1, the J gene TRBJ1-4; a weak D match, TRBD1 (5 bases). This CDR3 contains 12 residues. Trimming removed 7 bases at V and 4 bases at J, with 10 bases between. The germline V gene has CDR1 SQVTM and CDR2 ANQGSEA. CDR3 residues: CSAKTDNEKLFF. DNA of the CDR3: TGCAGCGCCAAGACAGATAATGAAAAACTGTTTTTT.

The rearrangement uses TRBV6-5 and TRBJ1-2; 8 nucleotides align to TRBD1. Germline CDR1 reads MNHEY; CDR2 reads SVGAGI. This CDR3 is 13 amino acids long. V was clipped by 6 bases and J by 8 bases; unmatched bases: 8. Here the CDR3 reads CASRSDRGGGYTF. DNA of the CDR3: TGTGCCAGCAGGTCCGACAGGGGTGGAGGCTACACCTTC.